This T cell receptor beta chain was recorded in a study of blood T cell repertoires in COVID-19. Across the study: PBMCs, B-cell-depleted T cells, or T cells were the source of the cDNA or gDNA that made up the material.

CDR3 length equals 18 residues. Germline V gives CDR1 SEHNR, CDR2 FQNEAQ (reference sequence). The trim removed 7 bases at V and 0 bases at J, leaving 11 bases unmatched. Authors' processing steps: Amplification from reference gene primers served as the basis for estimated nucleated cell counts. Repertoires were generated with immunoSEQ multiplex PCR, while TCRdb's copy carries only in-frame clones and drops some. V and J calls and clone size are those listed in that table; D and trimming were worked out from the DNA. The sample lists roughly 150,000 clones, roughly four fifths occurring once. The sequenced sample consisted of peripheral blood. This rearrangement joins TRBV7-9 to TRBJ2-2; 10 positions match TRBD2. This clonotype was sampled from a woman older than 75 with acute or convalescent COVID-19. For the CDR3, the DNA is TGTGCCAGCACCCTAGGGTTCCTAGCGGGGGCGAACACCGGGGAGCTGTTTTTT. It yields the protein CASTLGFLAGANTGELFF.